The present T cell receptor (beta chain) was sequenced within a study of blood T cell repertoires in COVID-19. Per the original data handling: Nucleated cell counts were estimated from reference gene primer amplification. The protocol was immunoSEQ multiplex PCR, while the TCRdb copy is restricted to in-frame clones and leaves out a portion. D and trimming were read from the DNA, whereas the V and J calls and clone size are those reported in that table. This sample has under 80,000 clones, with around nine tenths found just once. V was cut by 4 bases and J by 0 bases, with 10 bases left in between. The CDR3 contains 14 residues. Looked up from germline, CDR1 is SGHRS and CDR2 is YFSETQ.

This TCR derives from a human donor in a cohort sampled during active COVID-19. The sample comprised peripheral blood. The gene calls are TRBV5-1 and TRBJ1-2; D is unclear. In DNA, the CDR3 is TGCGCCAGCAGCACGGAGATTACTAACTATGGCTACACCTTC. It codes for CASSTEITNYGYTF.